Below are 23 T cell receptor beta chains sequenced from a single sample in a study of blood T cell repertoires in COVID-19. Clones were read by immunoSEQ multiplex PCR, and TCRdb kept only the in-frame ones, dropping some. This sample has some 120,000 clones, with 75% to 85% found just once. The sequenced sample was peripheral blood. The receptors derive from a woman between 45 and 60 years old with acute or convalescent COVID-19.

V usage is TRBV19 and J usage is TRBJ2-1; 7 bases fit TRBD2. The V gene's germline CDR1 is LNHDA and CDR2 SQIVND (reference sequence). After removal of 5 bases from V and 12 bases from J, the junction contained 4 bases not matched to a gene. The CDR3 has 11 residues. CDR3 sequence: CASSPGLGQFF. The CDR3 DNA follows: TGTGCCAGTAGTCCAGGACTAGGGCAGTTCTTC.

This clone was observed a single time. V is TRBV9 and J is TRBJ2-1, with 13 bases lining up with TRBD2. The CDR3 length is 17 residues. Trimming cost V 4 bases and J 6 bases; bases outside gene matches: 10. Per germline, CDR1 SGDLS and CDR2 YYNGEE. The DNA for the CDR3 is TGTGCCAGCAGCTTAACCGGGACTAGCGGGAACTTCAATGAGCAGTTCTTC. Protein product: CASSLTGTSGNFNEQFF.

The chain has TRBV5-5 and TRBJ1-2; perhaps TRBD1 as D (5 bases). Germline V lookup: CDR1 SGHKS, CDR2 YYEKEE (reference sequence). V was clipped by 4 bases and J by 11 bases, with 18 bases between them. The CDR3 length is 13 residues. The CDR3, as DNA: TGTGCCAGCAGCAGATCACTAATCGCAGGGTACACCTTC. This translates into CASSRSLIAGYTF.

The V and J genes are TRBV3-1 (or the pseudogene TRBV3-2) and TRBJ2-1; 7 bases align to TRBD1. The CDR3 runs to 17 residues. Germline trimming cut 7 bases from V and 4 bases from J; bases unmatched to any gene: 16. CDR1 LGHDT and CDR2 YNNKEL come from the germline V gene (reference sequence). The CDR3 sequence is CASTTGVRSGSYNEQFF. DNA for the CDR3: TGTGCCAGCACCACAGGGGTCCGCTCCGGCTCGTACAATGAGCAGTTCTTC.

This rearrangement joins TRBV9 to TRBJ1-2; 8 bases line up with TRBD1. This CDR3 region has 14 residues. Germline CDR1 SGDLS, CDR2 YYNGEE. V trimming: 4 bases; J trimming: 6 bases; junction bases outside the gene matches: 8. CDR3 nucleotides: TGTGCCAGCAGCCCCCAGGGGGCAGAGAATGGCTACACCTTC. Amino acids: CASSPQGAENGYTF. The whole variable domain, filled in from reference TRBV9 and TRBJ1-2, reads DSGVTQTPKHLITATGQRVTLRCSPRSGDLSVYWYQQSLDQGLQFLIQYYNGEERAKGNILERFSAQQFPDLHSELNLSSLELGDSALYFCASSPQGAENGYTFGSGTRLTVV.

The chain uses TRBV15 and TRBJ2-5, with D uncertain. V was shortened by 4 bases and J by 2 bases, with 11 bases between the two germline ends. Germline CDR1 LNHNV, CDR2 YYDKDF (reference sequence). The CDR3 consists of 14 residues. CDR3: CATSKVPEQETQYF. DNA of the CDR3: TGTGCCACCAGCAAGGTACCGGAGCAAGAGACCCAGTACTTC.

This chain joins TRBV6-5 and TRBJ1-4; 7 bases match TRBD1. Germline loops: CDR1 MNHEY, CDR2 SVGAGI. J was trimmed by 6 bases and V by 6 bases; bases with no gene match: 7. The CDR3 runs to 14 residues. CDR3 sequence: CASSSGTADEKLFF. In DNA, the CDR3 is TGTGCCAGCAGCTCCGGGACAGCGGATGAAAAACTGTTTTTT.

This clone was seen more than once but under ten times. This chain connects TRBV16 to TRBJ1-6; D gene uncertain. Trimming removed 4 bases at V and 6 bases at J, with 7 bases between. CDR3 length: 13 residues. Germline CDR1 reads KGHSY; CDR2 reads FQNENV. The CDR3 region has the DNA TGTGCCAGCAGCCCCGGACTTAATTCACCCCTCCACTTT. Protein: CASSPGLNSPLHF.

The V and J genes are TRBV3-1 (or the pseudogene TRBV3-2) and TRBJ2-7, with a tentative D call TRBD2 (6 bases). The germline CDR1 and CDR2 sequences are LGHDT and YNNKEL (reference sequence). V shed 0 bases and J shed 5 bases, with 20 bases lying between them. This CDR3 is built from 17 residues. The CDR3 loop reads CASSQDRRARGAHEQYF. CDR3 nucleotide sequence: TGTGCCAGCAGCCAAGATAGGAGGGCTAGAGGCGCCCACGAGCAGTACTTC.

The chain couples TRBV6-5 to TRBJ1-1; D may be TRBD1 (6 bases). Germline CDR1 MNHEY, CDR2 SVGAGI. V lost 0 bases, J lost 8 bases, and 13 bases lay in between. The CDR3 has 14 amino acids. The CDR3 region is CASSYSMRQAEAFF. CDR3 in DNA: TGTGCCAGCAGTTACTCGATGCGACAGGCGGAAGCTTTCTTT.

V and J are TRBV30 and TRBJ1-5; no clear D. The germline gives CDR1 GTSNPN, CDR2 SVGIG (reference sequence). The CDR3 consists of 13 residues. V lost 0 bases, J lost 3 bases, and 6 bases lay in between. CDR3 bases: TGTGCCTGGAGTGTAACCTACAATCAGCCCCAGCATTTT. This encodes CAWSVTYNQPQHF. Full variable domain (remainder filled in from reference TRBV30 and TRBJ1-5): SQTIHQWPATLVQPVGSPLSLECTVEGTSNPNLYWYRQAAGRGLQLLFYSVGIGQISSEVPQNLSASRPQDRQFILSSKKLLLSDSGFYLCAWSVTYNQPQHFGDGTRLSIL.

The chain employs TRBV5-5 and TRBJ1-1, with D uncertain. V lost 1 base, J lost 1 base, and 14 bases lay in between. In germline, CDR1 is SGHKS, CDR2 YYEKEE (reference sequence). CDR3 length: 16 residues. CDR3 sequence reads: CASSLRVYGENTEAFF. The DNA for the CDR3 is TGTGCCAGCAGCTTGCGTGTTTACGGGGAGAACACTGAAGCTTTCTTT.

This clone was seen only once. CDR3 sequence reads: CASSPGQPGETQYF. DNA of the CDR3: TGCGCCAGCAGCCCAGGACAACCTGGAGAGACCCAGTACTTC. V gene TRBV5-1 combines with J gene TRBJ2-5; a weak D match, TRBD1 (5 bases). V shed 4 bases and J shed 4 bases, with 14 bases lying between them. The CDR3 consists of 14 residues. Germline CDR1 is SGHRS and CDR2 is YFSETQ. The whole variable domain, filled in from reference TRBV5-1 and TRBJ2-5, reads KAGVTQTPRYLIKTRGQQVTLSCSPISGHRSVSWYQQTPGQGLQFLFEYFSETQRNKGNFPGRFSGRQFSNSRSEMNVSTLELGDSALYLCASSPGQPGETQYFGPGTRLLVL.

This sequence joins TRBV20-1 and TRBJ2-1, with D possibly matching TRBD2 (6 bases). The ends were cut back, 3 bases at V and 3 bases at J, with 12 bases in the middle. Germline CDR1 DFQATT, CDR2 SNEGSKA (reference sequence). The CDR3 spans 14 residues. CDR3 in DNA: TGCAGTGCTAGTTTCGCGGGGAGCTACAATGAGCAGTTCTTC. Its protein is CSASFAGSYNEQFF.

V and J are TRBV28 and TRBJ2-2, with 7 bases fitting TRBD2. Germline assignment: CDR1 MDHEN and CDR2 SYDVKM. Losses at the gene ends were 6 bases for V and 4 bases for J; bases not matched to a gene: 11. The CDR3 has 16 amino acids. Written as DNA, the CDR3 is TGTGCCAGCAGACTTAGGTCAGCGGGGCCCACCGGGGAGCTGTTTTTT. Amino acid sequence: CASRLRSAGPTGELFF.

V is TRBV29-1 and J is TRBJ1-2; D is unresolved. Trimming cost V 3 bases and J 6 bases, with 5 bases left between them. CDR3 length equals 10 residues. CDR1 is SQVTM, CDR2 ANQGSEA, per germline. CDR3 nucleotides: TGCAGCGTTGATCAGGATGGCTACACCTTC. Residues: CSVDQDGYTF.

The chain recombines TRBV5-6 with TRBJ1-1, with D unclear. The V gene lost 1 base and the J gene lost 4 bases, with 14 bases spanning the gap. CDR3 length: 15 amino acids. Germline V CDR1 and CDR2: SGHDT, YYEEEE. The CDR3 sequence is CASSLLRAEGTEAFF. CDR3 DNA: TGTGCCAGCAGCTTGTTGAGGGCTGAAGGCACTGAAGCTTTCTTT.

This clone was seen a handful of times. The chain employs TRBV4-1 and TRBJ2-2; D is possibly TRBD1 (6 bases). Trimming shortened V by 5 bases and J by 5 bases, and 15 bases separated the two germline ends. The germline CDR1 and CDR2 sequences are MGHRA and YSYEKL. This CDR3 spans 15 amino acids. In nucleotides, the CDR3 is TGCGCCAGCAGCAGGTCGGGAAGGGGGACCGGGGAGCTGTTTTTT. Translated: CASSRSGRGTGELFF.

A few counts support this clone. The V gene is TRBV5-1, the J gene TRBJ2-2, with 9 bases fitting TRBD1. V was pared by 4 bases and J by 5 bases, with 6 bases of the junction left unmatched. In germline, CDR1 is SGHRS, CDR2 YFSETQ. The CDR3 covers 15 residues. The CDR3 DNA reads as TGCGCCAGCAGCACCGGGACAGGGTCAACCGGGGAGCTGTTTTTT. It specifies CASSTGTGSTGELFF.

V and J are TRBV4-1 and TRBJ2-7, with TRBD1 matching 9 bases. Trimming cost V 4 bases and J 5 bases; bases outside gene matches: 9. Germline values: CDR1 MGHRA, CDR2 YSYEKL. The CDR3 consists of 15 residues. CDR3 loop: CASSRVGDRVHEQYF. For the CDR3, the DNA is TGCGCCAGCAGCCGAGTAGGGGACAGGGTCCACGAGCAGTACTTC.

This chain connects TRBV5-1 to TRBJ2-2, with 7 bases identical to TRBD2. This CDR3 has 14 residues. V was pared by 0 bases and J by 6 bases, with 2 bases of the junction left unmatched. Germline V gene data show CDR1 as SGHRS and CDR2 as YFSETQ. CDR3 coding DNA: TGCGCCAGCAGCTTGGCGGGAGGTCCCGGGGAGCTGTTTTTT. It specifies CASSLAGGPGELFF.

In its sample, this clone was seen a few times. Germline is not matched at one junction end, which may reflect a read error. The rearrangement links TRBV3-1 (or the pseudogene TRBV3-2) to TRBJ2-7; a possible D gene is TRBD1 (6 bases). Germline assignment: CDR1 LGHDT and CDR2 YNNKEL (reference sequence). This CDR3 has 16 amino acids. The CDR3 region is CASSQDLRQGSYEQYF. In DNA, the CDR3 is TGTGCCAGCAGCCAAGACCTTAGGCAGGGGTCCTACGAACAGTACTTC.

The rearrangement joins TRBV28 to TRBJ2-7; 7 bases align to TRBD2. The CDR3 runs to 16 residues. The germline V gene has CDR1 MDHEN and CDR2 SYDVKM. V was pared by 4 bases and J by 0 bases, with 9 bases of the junction left unmatched. As DNA, the CDR3 is TGTGCCAGCAGTTCGCCCCTAGCGGCGGTCTCCTACGAGCAGTACTTC. Translated, it gives CASSSPLAAVSYEQYF.